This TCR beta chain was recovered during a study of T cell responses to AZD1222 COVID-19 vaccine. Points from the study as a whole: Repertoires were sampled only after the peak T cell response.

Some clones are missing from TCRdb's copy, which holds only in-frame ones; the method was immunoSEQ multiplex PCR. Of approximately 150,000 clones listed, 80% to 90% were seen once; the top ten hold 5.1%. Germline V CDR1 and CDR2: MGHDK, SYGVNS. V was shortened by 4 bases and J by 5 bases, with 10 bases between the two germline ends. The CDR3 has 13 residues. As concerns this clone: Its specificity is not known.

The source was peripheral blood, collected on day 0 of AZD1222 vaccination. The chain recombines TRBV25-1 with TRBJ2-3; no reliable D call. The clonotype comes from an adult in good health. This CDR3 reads CASSARVGDTQYF. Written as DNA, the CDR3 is TGTGCCAGCAGTGCCCGAGTCGGAGATACGCAGTATTTT.